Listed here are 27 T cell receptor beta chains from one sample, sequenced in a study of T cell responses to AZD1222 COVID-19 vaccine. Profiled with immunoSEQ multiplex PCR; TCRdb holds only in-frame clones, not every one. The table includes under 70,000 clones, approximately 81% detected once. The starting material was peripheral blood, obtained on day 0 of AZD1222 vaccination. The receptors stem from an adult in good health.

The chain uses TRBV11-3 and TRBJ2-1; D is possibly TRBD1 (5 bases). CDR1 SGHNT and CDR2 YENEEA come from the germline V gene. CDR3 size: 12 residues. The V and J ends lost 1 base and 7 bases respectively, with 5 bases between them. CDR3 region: CASSLAGNEQFF. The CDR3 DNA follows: TGTGCCAGCAGCTTAGCAGGGAATGAGCAGTTCTTC.

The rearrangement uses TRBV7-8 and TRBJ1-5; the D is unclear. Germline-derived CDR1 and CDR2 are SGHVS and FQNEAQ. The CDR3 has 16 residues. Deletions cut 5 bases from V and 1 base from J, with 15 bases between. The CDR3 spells CASSTSHGVSNQPQHF. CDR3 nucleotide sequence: TGTGCCAGCAGCACCTCACATGGGGTGAGCAATCAGCCCCAGCATTTT.

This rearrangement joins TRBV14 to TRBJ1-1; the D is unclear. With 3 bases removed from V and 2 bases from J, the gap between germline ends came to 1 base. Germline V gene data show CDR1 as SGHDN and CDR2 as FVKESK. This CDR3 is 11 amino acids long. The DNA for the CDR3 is TGTGCCAGCAGCCATAACACTGAAGCTTTCTTT. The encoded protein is CASSHNTEAFF.

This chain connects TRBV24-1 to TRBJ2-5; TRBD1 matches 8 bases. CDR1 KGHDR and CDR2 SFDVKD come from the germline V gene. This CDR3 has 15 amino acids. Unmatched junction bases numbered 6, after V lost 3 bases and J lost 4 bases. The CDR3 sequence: CATSDQGQGRETQYF. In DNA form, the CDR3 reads TGTGCCACCAGTGATCAAGGACAGGGACGAGAGACCCAGTACTTC.

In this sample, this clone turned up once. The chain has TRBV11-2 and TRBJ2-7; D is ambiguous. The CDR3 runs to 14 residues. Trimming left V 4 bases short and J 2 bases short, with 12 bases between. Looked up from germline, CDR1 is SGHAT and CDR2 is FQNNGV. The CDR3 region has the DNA TGTGCCAGCAGCTCCCTTCGTTTGGCCTACGAGCAGTACTTC. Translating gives CASSSLRLAYEQYF.

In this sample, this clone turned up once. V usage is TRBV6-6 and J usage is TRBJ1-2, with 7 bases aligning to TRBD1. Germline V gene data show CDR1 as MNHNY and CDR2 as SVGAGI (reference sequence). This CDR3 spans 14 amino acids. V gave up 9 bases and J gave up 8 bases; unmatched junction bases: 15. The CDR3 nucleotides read TGTGCCAGTCGACGCGCGGACAGGCAGGAAGGCTACACCTTC. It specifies CASRRADRQEGYTF.

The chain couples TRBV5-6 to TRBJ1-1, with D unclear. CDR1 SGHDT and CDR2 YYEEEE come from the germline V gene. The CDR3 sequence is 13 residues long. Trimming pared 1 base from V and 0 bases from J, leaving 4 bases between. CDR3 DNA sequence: TGTGCCAGCAGCTTGACGGTGAACACTGAAGCTTTCTTT. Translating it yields CASSLTVNTEAFF.

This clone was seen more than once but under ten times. CDR3 DNA: TGTGCCAGCAGCTTCGGCGGCAGGGAGAATCAAAAACTGTTTTTT. Translating it yields CASSFGGRENQKLFF. V and J are TRBV3-1 (or the pseudogene TRBV3-2) and TRBJ1-4, with TRBD1 as a possible D gene (5 bases). Germline assignment: CDR1 LGHDT and CDR2 YNNKEL (reference sequence). The V gene lost 5 bases and the J gene lost 9 bases, with 19 bases spanning the gap. The CDR3 spans 15 residues.

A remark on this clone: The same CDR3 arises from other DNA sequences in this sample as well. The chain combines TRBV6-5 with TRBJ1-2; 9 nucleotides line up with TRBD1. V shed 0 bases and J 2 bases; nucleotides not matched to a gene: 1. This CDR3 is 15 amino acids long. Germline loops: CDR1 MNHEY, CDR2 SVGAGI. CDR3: CASSYSGTGNYGYTF. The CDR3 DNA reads TGTGCCAGCAGTTACTCAGGGACAGGGAACTATGGCTACACCTTC.

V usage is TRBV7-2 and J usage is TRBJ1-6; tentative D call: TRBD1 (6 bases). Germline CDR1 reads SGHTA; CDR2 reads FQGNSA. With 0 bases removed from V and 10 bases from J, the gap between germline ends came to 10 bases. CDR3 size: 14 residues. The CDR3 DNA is TGTGCCAGCAGCTTAGCCCAGGGGTTGTCACCCCTCCACTTT. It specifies CASSLAQGLSPLHF.

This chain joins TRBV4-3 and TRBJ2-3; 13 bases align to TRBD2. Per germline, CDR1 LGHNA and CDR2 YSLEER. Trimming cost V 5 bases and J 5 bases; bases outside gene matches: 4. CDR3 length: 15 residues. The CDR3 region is CASSSRLAGGDTQYF. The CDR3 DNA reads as TGCGCCAGCAGCTCCCGACTAGCGGGGGGAGATACGCAGTATTTT.

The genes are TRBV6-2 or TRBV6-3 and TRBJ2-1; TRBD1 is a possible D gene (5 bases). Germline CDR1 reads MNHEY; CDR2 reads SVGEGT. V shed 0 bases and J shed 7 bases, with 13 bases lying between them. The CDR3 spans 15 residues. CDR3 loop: CASSYSIQGANEQFF. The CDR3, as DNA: TGTGCCAGCAGTTACTCGATCCAGGGCGCGAATGAGCAGTTCTTC.

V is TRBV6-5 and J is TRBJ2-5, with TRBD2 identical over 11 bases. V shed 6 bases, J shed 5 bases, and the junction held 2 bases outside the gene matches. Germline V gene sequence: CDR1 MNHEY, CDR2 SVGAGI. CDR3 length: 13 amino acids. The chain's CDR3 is CASRSSGRETQYF. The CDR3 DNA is TGTGCCAGCAGGTCTAGCGGGAGGGAGACCCAGTACTTC.

CDR3 loop: CASSSSGNEQFF. The CDR3 DNA follows: TGTGCCAGCAGTTCTAGCGGCAATGAGCAGTTCTTC. The J gene is TRBJ2-1, the V gene TRBV27, with TRBD2 matching 7 bases. The ends lost 4 bases at V and 6 bases at J; junction bases unmatched: 0. Germline V gene data show CDR1 as MNHEY and CDR2 as SMNVEV (reference sequence). This CDR3 contains 12 residues.

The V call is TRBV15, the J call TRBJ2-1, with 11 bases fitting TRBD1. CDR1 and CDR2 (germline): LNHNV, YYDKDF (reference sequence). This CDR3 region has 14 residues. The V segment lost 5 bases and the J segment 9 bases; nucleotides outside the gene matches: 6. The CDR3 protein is CATSGRDRGFEQFF. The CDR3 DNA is TGTGCCACCAGCGGCCGGGACAGGGGGTTTGAGCAGTTCTTC.

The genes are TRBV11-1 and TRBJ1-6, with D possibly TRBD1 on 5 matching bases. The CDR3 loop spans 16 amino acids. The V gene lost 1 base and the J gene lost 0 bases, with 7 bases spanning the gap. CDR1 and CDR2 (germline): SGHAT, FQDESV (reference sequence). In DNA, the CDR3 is TGTGCCAGCAGCTTAGAGGGGAACTCCTATAATTCACCCCTCCACTTT. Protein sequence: CASSLEGNSYNSPLHF.

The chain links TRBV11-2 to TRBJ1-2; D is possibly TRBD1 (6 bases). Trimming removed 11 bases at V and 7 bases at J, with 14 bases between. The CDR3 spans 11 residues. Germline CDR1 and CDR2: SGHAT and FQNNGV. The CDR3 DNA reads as TGTGCCGTACAGGGCAGCCTTGGCTACACCTTC. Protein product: CAVQGSLGYTF.

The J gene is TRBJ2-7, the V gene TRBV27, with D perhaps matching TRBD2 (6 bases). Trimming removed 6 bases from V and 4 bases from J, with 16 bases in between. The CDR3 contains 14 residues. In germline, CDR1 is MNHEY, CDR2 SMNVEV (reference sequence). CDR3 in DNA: TGTGCCAGCAGCAGTAGCGGAGGTTGGTACGAGCAGTACTTC. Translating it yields CASSSSGGWYEQYF.

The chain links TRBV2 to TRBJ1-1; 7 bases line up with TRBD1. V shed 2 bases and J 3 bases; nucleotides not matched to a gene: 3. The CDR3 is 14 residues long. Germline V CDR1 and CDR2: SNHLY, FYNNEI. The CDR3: CASSELGTDTEAFF. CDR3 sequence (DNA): TGTGCCAGCAGTGAACTGGGGACAGACACTGAAGCTTTCTTT.

The CDR3 DNA is TGTGCCAGCAGTTACTCGGCGGGACAGGGGAATTCACCCCTCCACTTT. Residues: CASSYSAGQGNSPLHF. The chain employs TRBV6-5 and TRBJ1-6; TRBD1 agrees at 10 bases. Looked up from germline, CDR1 is MNHEY and CDR2 is SVGAGI. J lost 7 bases, V lost 0 bases, and 3 bases had no gene match. The CDR3 has 16 residues.

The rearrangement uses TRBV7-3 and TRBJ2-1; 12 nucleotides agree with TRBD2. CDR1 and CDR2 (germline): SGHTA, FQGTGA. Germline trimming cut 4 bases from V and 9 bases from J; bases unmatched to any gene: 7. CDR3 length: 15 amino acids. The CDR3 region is CASSSLAGGTGEQFF. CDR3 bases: TGTGCCAGCAGCTCACTAGCGGGGGGCACCGGTGAGCAGTTCTTC.

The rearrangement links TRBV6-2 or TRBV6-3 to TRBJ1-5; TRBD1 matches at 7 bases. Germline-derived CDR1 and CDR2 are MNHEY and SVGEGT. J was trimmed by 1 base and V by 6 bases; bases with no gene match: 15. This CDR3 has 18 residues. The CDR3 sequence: CASSPVWDRLISNQPQHF. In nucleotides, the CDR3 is TGTGCCAGCAGCCCGGTTTGGGACAGACTAATAAGCAATCAGCCCCAGCATTTT.

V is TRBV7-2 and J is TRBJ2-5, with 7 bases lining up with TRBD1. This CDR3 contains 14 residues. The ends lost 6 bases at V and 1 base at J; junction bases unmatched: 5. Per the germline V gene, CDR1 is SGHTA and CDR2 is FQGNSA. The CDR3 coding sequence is TGTGCCAGCAGTCGGACAGGCGCCCAAGAGACCCAGTACTTC. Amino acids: CASSRTGAQETQYF.

The DNA for the CDR3 is TGTGCCAGCAGATCAGTCGGGGGGTCGGGAGGCTACACCTTC. It encodes CASRSVGGSGGYTF. The chain couples TRBV6-4 to TRBJ1-2; possible D gene TRBD1, 5 bases. Germline CDR1 is MRHNA and CDR2 is SNTAGT. The CDR3 is 14 residues long. Trimming stripped 6 bases from V and 8 bases from J, with 19 bases between.

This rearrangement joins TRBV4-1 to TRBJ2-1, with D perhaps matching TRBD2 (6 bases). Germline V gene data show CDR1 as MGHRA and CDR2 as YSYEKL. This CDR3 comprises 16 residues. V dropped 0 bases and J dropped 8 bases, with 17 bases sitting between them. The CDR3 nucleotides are TGCGCCAGCAGCCAAGAGAGTAGCGGAGGCGGGGATGAGCAGTTCTTC. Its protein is CASSQESSGGGDEQFF.

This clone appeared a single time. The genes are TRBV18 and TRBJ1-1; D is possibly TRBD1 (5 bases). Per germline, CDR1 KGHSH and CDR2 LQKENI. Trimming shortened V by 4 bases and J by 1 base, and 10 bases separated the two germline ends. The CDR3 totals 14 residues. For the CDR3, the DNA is TGTGCCAGCTCACACGACAGAAAGAACACTGAAGCTTTCTTT. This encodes CASSHDRKNTEAFF.

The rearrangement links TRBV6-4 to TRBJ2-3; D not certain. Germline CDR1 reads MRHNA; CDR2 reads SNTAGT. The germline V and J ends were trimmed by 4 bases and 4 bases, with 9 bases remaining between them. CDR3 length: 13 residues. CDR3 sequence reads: CASSANSPDTQYF. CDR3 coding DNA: TGTGCCAGCAGTGCTAACAGCCCAGATACGCAGTATTTT.